These 7 T cell receptor beta chains share one sample of origin, sequenced in a study of blood T cell repertoires in COVID-19. This table comes from immunoSEQ multiplex PCR, and its TCRdb copy is limited to in-frame clones, with some not included. The sample has roughly 230,000 clones, approximately 80% seen once. The sample was peripheral blood. The receptors come from a middle-aged man with acute or convalescent COVID-19.

This chain joins TRBV5-5 and TRBJ2-7; 7 nucleotides align to TRBD1. CDR1 is SGHKS and CDR2 is YYEKEE in the germline V gene (reference sequence). Germline trimming cut 5 bases from V and 2 bases from J; bases unmatched to any gene: 7. CDR3 length: 14 residues. DNA for the CDR3: TGTGCCAGCAGGTATACAGGGGCAACCTACGAGCAGTACTTC. Translation: CASRYTGATYEQYF.

The V and J genes are TRBV29-1 and TRBJ2-1; 11 bases are a match to TRBD2. Trimming took 6 bases from V and 4 from J; bases not matched to a gene: 5. The CDR3 sequence is 14 residues long. CDR1 and CDR2 (germline): SQVTM, ANQGSEA. The CDR3 DNA is TGCAGCGTAGCGACTAGCGGGGTTTACAATGAGCAGTTCTTC. Residues: CSVATSGVYNEQFF.

This clone came up a few times. The genes are TRBV27 and TRBJ1-3; the D is unclear. This CDR3 spans 15 amino acids. Germline CDR1 MNHEY, CDR2 SMNVEV (reference sequence). Trimming pared 2 bases from V and 0 bases from J, leaving 8 bases between. Here the CDR3 reads CASSLNSSSGNTIYF. The CDR3 DNA follows: TGTGCCAGCAGTTTAAATAGCAGCTCTGGAAACACCATATATTTT.

The V and J genes are TRBV19 and TRBJ1-1; D call uncertain. CDR3 length: 14 residues. In germline, CDR1 is LNHDA, CDR2 SQIVND (reference sequence). Trimming cost V 1 base and J 3 bases, with 9 bases left between them. The CDR3, as DNA: TGTGCCAGTAGTATAGGCCGGACTTACACTGAAGCTTTCTTT. Residues: CASSIGRTYTEAFF.

This chain connects TRBV7-9 to TRBJ2-7; tentative D call: TRBD2 (6 bases). From germline, CDR1 is SEHNR and CDR2 FQNEAQ (reference sequence). This CDR3 comprises 14 residues. Trimming shortened V by 4 bases and J by 5 bases, and 15 bases separated the two germline ends. CDR3 loop: CASSSAGTDNEQYF. The CDR3 nucleotides are TGTGCCAGCAGCTCTGCCGGGACTGACAACGAGCAGTACTTC.

The chain joins TRBV19 to TRBJ2-5; D is possibly TRBD2 (6 bases). The germline CDR1 and CDR2 sequences are LNHDA and SQIVND (reference sequence). V shed 4 bases and J shed 2 bases, with 8 bases lying between them. This CDR3 is 13 amino acids long. CDR3 region: CASSTTRQETQYF. Here the CDR3 DNA reads TGTGCCAGTAGTACGACTAGGCAAGAGACCCAGTACTTC.

V and J are TRBV5-1 and TRBJ1-3; no definite D call. CDR1 is SGHRS and CDR2 is YFSETQ in the germline V gene. CDR3 length equals 16 residues. Trimming took off 0 bases at V and 4 bases at J, with 14 bases between the two ends. Here the CDR3 reads CASSLAGITYGNTIYF. In nucleotides, the CDR3 is TGCGCCAGCAGCTTGGCCGGGATAACGTACGGAAACACCATATATTTT.